This T cell receptor beta chain is drawn from a study of lymphopenia after photon versus proton radiotherapy. Findings and caveats of the study: Post-nadir diversity loss with photons came from oligoclonal expansion, particularly CD8+ Temra cells.

This CDR3 spans 12 amino acids. CDR1 is GTSNPN and CDR2 is SVGIG in the germline V gene (reference sequence). Trimming pared 2 bases from V and 15 bases from J, leaving 14 bases between. Note on this clone: Its antigen is not identified.

Generated by immunoSEQ multiplex PCR, the TCRdb table keeps only in-frame clones and is missing some. The data contain some 40,000 clones, just over 85% of them seen just once; the ten biggest clones take up 9% to 12%. Sequences were derived from peripheral blood, sampled from a patient treated with proton-based radiotherapy. The clonotype originates from a woman in her seventies with pancreatic cancer. Some clones in this sample may be carry-over from other donors' samples. The gene calls are TRBV30 and TRBJ1-6; the D is unclear. The CDR3 protein is CAWSYSADLLHF. In nucleotides, the CDR3 is TGTGCCTGGAGTTATAGCGCAGACCTCCTCCACTTT.